This T cell receptor beta chain was identified in a study of graft-versus-host responses after intestinal transplantation. Study in general: Multivisceral, liver-intestinal, or isolated intestinal grafts were transplanted into recipients. Anti-thymocyte globulin induction preceded roughly 3 years of tacrolimus and steroid maintenance in all recipients. Whole-study results and caveats: Recipient marrow contained GvH clones, some of which appeared first in ileum or blood. An association linked early post-transplant HvG declines with peak circulating GvH clone levels.

Trimming cost V 2 bases and J 4 bases; bases outside gene matches: 11. Germline V CDR1 and CDR2: LGHNA, YSLEER. The CDR3 extends over 18 amino acids. Notes on this clone: Its antigen is currently unknown.

Some clones are missing from TCRdb's copy, which holds only in-frame ones; the method was immunoSEQ multiplex PCR. This table holds 98,000 or so clones, more than 75% found once. The source was unstimulated CD4+ T cells sorted from spleen or lymph node cells, collected before intestinal transplant. The chain carries TRBV4-3 and TRBJ2-1, with 10 bases that match TRBD1. This receptor was identified in a human donor who received an intestinal transplant. DNA for the CDR3: TGCGCCAGCAGCCAACACACGATTCGACAGGGGGCGTACAATGAGCAGTTCTTC. Protein product: CASSQHTIRQGAYNEQFF.